The 14 T cell receptor beta chains given below trace back to one sample, sequenced in a study of shared clonotypes between healthy human individuals. Measured with immunoSEQ multiplex PCR; TCRdb has only the in-frame clones, and not every one. The repertoire holds fewer than 650,000 clones, roughly 79% seen once, with about 11% in the top ten. Sequenced sample: PBMCs. Every receptor here comes from a woman in her thirties or forties in good health. Some clones in this sample may be carry-over from other donors' samples.

CDR3 amino acids: CASSDSPELAGGPQFF. CDR3 DNA: TGTGCCAGCAGTGACTCCCCCGAACTAGCGGGAGGGCCTCAGTTCTTC. This chain links TRBV6-4 with TRBJ2-1, with 13 bases matching TRBD2. Germline loops: CDR1 MRHNA, CDR2 SNTAGT. V trimming: 0 bases; J trimming: 13 bases; junction bases outside the gene matches: 9. This CDR3 comprises 16 residues.

As regards this clone: A read error may explain this, as a much larger clone is one base away. The chain joins TRBV2 to TRBJ2-1; D may be TRBD1 (6 bases). Germline CDR1 is SNHLY and CDR2 is FYNNEI. V was pared by 11 bases and J by 7 bases, with 18 bases between. The CDR3 has 13 residues. The CDR3 loop is CAGTRQATNEQFF. CDR3 DNA: TGTGCCGGCACCCGACAGGCTACGAATGAGCAGTTCTTC.

The V gene is TRBV4-2, the J gene TRBJ2-7; TRBD2 agrees at 9 bases. The V segment lost 3 bases and the J segment 2 bases; nucleotides outside the gene matches: 5. This CDR3 comprises 15 residues. Germline loops: CDR1 LGHNA, CDR2 YNFKEQ. CDR3 protein: CASSHLAGRAYEQYF. The DNA of the CDR3 is TGTGCCAGCAGCCATCTAGCGGGGCGTGCCTACGAGCAGTACTTC.

V and J are TRBV9 and TRBJ2-3; 7 nucleotides align to TRBD2. V shed 0 bases, J shed 6 bases, and the junction held 4 bases outside the gene matches. The V gene's germline CDR1 is SGDLS and CDR2 YYNGEE. This CDR3 comprises 14 residues. The CDR3 sequence: CASSVALASDTQYF. In nucleotides, the CDR3 is TGTGCCAGCAGCGTAGCACTAGCGAGCGATACGCAGTATTTT.

J is TRBJ2-2 and V is TRBV6-7, with 10 bases that match TRBD2. TRBV6-7 carries the ORF label, with uncertain function. The CDR3 totals 18 residues. V lost 0 bases and J lost 6; bases outside the gene matches: 10. The DNA of the CDR3 is TGTGCCAGCAGTTACTCGAGCCCCCTAGCGGGAGTTGCCGGGGAGCTGTTTTTT. Translated, it gives CASSYSSPLAGVAGELFF.

A word on this clone: This likely stems from a read error, as it lies one base from a far larger clone. The rearrangement links TRBV30 to TRBJ1-1; D is uncertain. The germline V gene encodes CDR1 GTSNPN and CDR2 SVGIG (reference sequence). This CDR3 is built from 13 residues. This chain's CDR3 is CAWEGNMNAEAFF. In nucleotides, the CDR3 is TGTGCCTGGGAGGGAAACATGAACGCTGAAGCTTTCTTT.

Of note for this clone: One end of the junction varies from germline; a read error may be responsible. The chain employs TRBV2 and TRBJ2-2, with 7 nucleotides matching TRBD2. The CDR3 runs 13 residues. Germline V gene sequence: CDR1 SNHLY, CDR2 FYNNEI. The CDR3 DNA reads TGTGCCAGCAGAGCACTAGCGTCCGGGGAGCTGCTTTTT. Residues: CASRALASGELLF.

The V call is TRBV6-4, the J call TRBJ2-2; 8 bases agree with TRBD1. This CDR3 comprises 16 residues. Germline CDR1 and CDR2: MRHNA and SNTAGT. The V and J ends lost 3 bases and 2 bases, in that order; junction bases with no gene match: 5. This chain's CDR3 is CASSDGTGGNTGELFF. CDR3 coding DNA: TGTGCCAGCAGTGATGGGACAGGTGGAAACACCGGGGAGCTGTTTTTT.

This rearrangement joins TRBV27 to TRBJ2-1, with 11 bases identical to TRBD2. This CDR3 region has 18 residues. Germline V gene data show CDR1 as MNHEY and CDR2 as SMNVEV (reference sequence). The trim removed 2 bases at V and 8 bases at J, leaving 14 bases unmatched. In nucleotides, the CDR3 is TGTGCCAGCAGTTTAAGGCTAGCGGGAGGTTTTGTTGGAGATGAGCAGTTCTTC. As protein: CASSLRLAGGFVGDEQFF.

This clone was found a few times. This chain links TRBV5-6 with TRBJ1-2; D gene uncertain. There are 15 residues in the CDR3. V was shortened by 0 bases and J by 6 bases, with 15 bases between the two germline ends. Germline CDR1 is SGHDT and CDR2 is YYEEEE. The CDR3 nucleotides are TGTGCCAGCAGCTTGGCTCTTTTTGGGAGGAATGGCTACACCTTC. This codes for CASSLALFGRNGYTF.

The chain has TRBV30 and TRBJ1-3; weak D call: TRBD1 (5 bases). Germline V CDR1 and CDR2: GTSNPN, SVGIG (reference sequence). There are 13 residues in the CDR3. Trimming pared 2 bases from V and 3 bases from J, leaving 8 bases between. CDR3 DNA sequence: TGTGCCTGGAGTATGACAGTTGGAAACACCATATATTTT. Translated, it gives CAWSMTVGNTIYF.

V gene TRBV29-1 combines with J gene TRBJ2-2, with 8 positions matching TRBD2. The V gene end was trimmed by 3 bases and the J gene end by 6 bases; junction bases not matched to a gene: 6. CDR1 and CDR2 from the germline V gene are SQVTM and ANQGSEA. The length of the CDR3 is 14 residues. The CDR3 reads CSVDQAGVAGELFF. As DNA, the CDR3 is TGCAGCGTTGACCAAGCGGGAGTGGCCGGGGAGCTGTTTTTT.

The chain links TRBV5-1 to TRBJ1-1; no firm D call. This CDR3 is built from 12 residues. V dropped 2 bases and J dropped 2 bases, with 4 bases sitting between them. In germline, CDR1 is SGHRS, CDR2 YFSETQ. CDR3 sequence reads: CASSLLNTEAFF. The CDR3 coding sequence is TGCGCCAGCAGCTTACTAAACACTGAAGCTTTCTTT. Filled out from reference TRBV5-1 and TRBJ1-1, the complete variable domain reads KAGVTQTPRYLIKTRGQQVTLSCSPISGHRSVSWYQQTPGQGLQFLFEYFSETQRNKGNFPGRFSGRQFSNSRSEMNVSTLELGDSALYLCASSLLNTEAFFGQGTRLTVV.

CDR3 protein: CAWSVLGRGREKLFF. In DNA, the CDR3 is TGTGCCTGGAGTGTTCTGGGCAGGGGAAGGGAAAAACTGTTTTTT. The J gene is TRBJ1-4, the V gene TRBV30; possible D gene TRBD1, 6 bases. This CDR3 comprises 15 residues. V lost 0 bases and J 8 bases, leaving 16 bases between the germline ends. Germline V gene data show CDR1 as GTSNPN and CDR2 as SVGIG (reference sequence).